This T cell receptor (beta chain) was recovered during a study of blood T cell repertoires in COVID-19. The protocol was immunoSEQ multiplex PCR, while the TCRdb copy is restricted to in-frame clones and leaves out a portion. Of approximately 300,000 clones in the sample, more than 70% are singletons; the top ten hold under 6.5%. This receptor was obtained from a man in his late teens or twenties who had recovered from COVID-19. Sequenced input: peripheral blood.

The CDR3 sequence: CASSTNKDSGANVLTF. The CDR3 DNA follows: TGTGCCAGCAGCACCAACAAAGACTCTGGGGCCAACGTCCTGACTTTC. The chain employs TRBV9 and TRBJ2-6; no clear D. Germline V gives CDR1 SGDLS, CDR2 YYNGEE. The CDR3 covers 16 residues. Trimming shortened V by 4 bases and J by 0 bases, and 11 bases separated the two germline ends. Drawing the rest from reference TRBV9 and TRBJ2-6, the complete variable domain is DSGVTQTPKHLITATGQRVTLRCSPRSGDLSVYWYQQSLDQGLQFLIQYYNGEERAKGNILERFSAQQFPDLHSELNLSSLELGDSALYFCASSTNKDSGANVLTFGAGSRLTVL.